This TCR beta chain was retrieved from a study of cytomegalovirus exposure and HLA in healthy donors. A multiplex PCR was run with 60 Vbeta primers and 13 Jbeta primers. As originally analysed: Later reanalysis found roughly 80 million unique TCR beta chains, some 10 million of them shared. Produced via immunoSEQ multiplex PCR; TCRdb's table is partial and in-frame only. That table furnishes V, J and clone size, whereas the DNA furnished D and trimming. In the table there are tens of thousands of clones, approximately 79% of which are singletons. Between the trimmed V and J ends, which lost 1 base and 5 bases, there was a span of 12 bases. This CDR3 contains 16 residues. Per germline, CDR1 SEHNR and CDR2 FQNEAQ (reference sequence).

The TCR sequence derives from a woman aged 35 to 49 in good health and CMV-seropositive. The sequencing sample was made of PBMCs. The chain joins TRBV7-9 to TRBJ1-6, with D possibly being TRBD1 (5 bases). The CDR3 DNA reads as TGTGCCAGCAGCTTAGAATGGGGCGCGGATAATTCACCCCTCCACTTT. Protein sequence: CASSLEWGADNSPLHF.